The following is a T cell receptor (beta chain) sequence with its context. The entry originates in a study of long-term antiretroviral therapy in people with HIV. immunoSEQ v3.0 was run at survey level. Method: immunoSEQ multiplex PCR; TCRdb's copy keeps in-frame clones and lacks some. The sample contains roughly 20,000 clones, about four fifths of which appear only once. From germline, CDR1 is SGHRS and CDR2 YFSETQ. CDR3 size: 14 residues. After removal of 3 bases from V and 4 bases from J, the junction contained 6 bases not matched to a gene. The rearrangement uses TRBV5-1 and TRBJ1-1; 7 bases line up with TRBD1. The sample was unsorted PBMCs, taken at the start of antiretroviral therapy. This clonotype originated in a man aged 50 to 59 with HIV. This CDR3 is CASSSRQGLTEAFF. The CDR3 DNA sequence: TGCGCCAGCAGCTCCAGACAGGGTCTCACTGAAGCTTTCTTT.